This entry features one T cell receptor (beta chain) sequence. From the RT-PCR reads, TCRdb called clonotypes with MiXCR, one entry per CDR3 protein. The repertoire includes about 410,000 distinct CDR3 sequences, roughly 16% of them detected once, and around 6.8% sits in the top ten. From germline, CDR1 is SGHRS and CDR2 YFSETQ. The CDR3 totals 13 residues. V was trimmed by 5 bases and J by 3 bases, leaving 9 bases between them. This entry is derived from a study of patients and donors after allogeneic stem cell transplantation. This chain uses TRBV5-1 with TRBJ1-5, with D perhaps TRBD1 (6 bases). Sequencing was performed on blood, either unsorted or a sorted T cell fraction (not recorded which). The clonotype originates from a human donor who was either an allogeneic HSCT recipient or a stem cell or donor lymphocyte infusion donor (not recorded which). It is not recorded whose cells these are; they may come from a transplant donor. The CDR3 sequence: CASRAGVNQPQHF. CDR3 sequence (DNA): TGCGCCAGCAGGGCAGGGGTCAATCAGCCCCAGCATTTT.